These 17 T cell receptor beta chains were sequenced from one sample in a study of shared clonotypes between healthy human individuals. Only CD45RO-negative cells positively selected for CCR7 counted as naive CD8 cells, so terminally differentiated effector memory CD45RA+ cells were excluded. TCRdb's copy holds only in-frame clones and misses some; the assay was immunoSEQ multiplex PCR. The sample lists around 2,100,000 clones; about 94% were seen once. What was sequenced was naive CD8+ T cells sorted from blood. Receptors were obtained from a man aged 18 to 29 in good health.

This chain joins TRBV4-2 and TRBJ2-2, with D hard to call. Germline CDR1 is LGHNA and CDR2 is YNFKEQ. The V gene lost 0 bases and the J gene lost 8 bases, with 10 bases spanning the gap. There are 14 residues in the CDR3. The CDR3 sequence is CASSQDPLVGELFF. The DNA for the CDR3 is TGTGCCAGCAGCCAAGATCCCCTTGTTGGGGAGCTGTTTTTT.

The rearrangement joins TRBV7-6 to TRBJ2-1; tentative D call: TRBD1 (6 bases). Germline values: CDR1 SGHVS, CDR2 FNYEAQ. The CDR3 sequence is 12 residues long. V was shortened by 5 bases and J by 9 bases, with 11 bases between the two germline ends. CDR3 bases: TGTGCCAGCAGCCCACAGGGTCTTGAGCAGTTCTTC. Translated: CASSPQGLEQFF.

As to this clone: The sample carries other DNA sequences with the same CDR3. The V and J genes are TRBV11-2 and TRBJ2-7, with D perhaps matching TRBD2 (6 bases). This CDR3 is built from 13 residues. Looked up from germline, CDR1 is SGHAT and CDR2 is FQNNGV. Trimming left V 0 bases short and J 4 bases short, with 7 bases between. CDR3 sequence: CASSLDGGYEQYF. CDR3 in DNA: TGTGCCAGCAGCTTAGACGGGGGATACGAGCAGTACTTC.

In DNA, the CDR3 is TGTGCCAGCAGCGTAGGGGACAGTGATTCGGAGAACACTGAAGCTTTCTTT. Its protein product is CASSVGDSDSENTEAFF. This chain uses TRBV9 with TRBJ1-1; 7 positions match TRBD1. The CDR3 consists of 17 residues. The germline gives CDR1 SGDLS, CDR2 YYNGEE. V dropped 0 bases and J dropped 1; count of bases not matched to a gene: 9.

DNA of the CDR3: TGTGCCAGCAGTTACGTACAGGGAGGTGGCGAGCAGTACTTC. This sequence encodes CASSYVQGGGEQYF. The V call is TRBV6-5, the J call TRBJ2-7; D is tentatively TRBD1 or TRBD2 (6 bases each). Deletions cut 2 bases from V and 6 bases from J, with 14 bases between. This CDR3 spans 14 amino acids. Germline values: CDR1 MNHEY, CDR2 SVGAGI.

With regard to this clone: Other DNA sequences in this specimen translate into the identical CDR3. This chain connects TRBV4-1 to TRBJ2-7, with TRBD1 matching 7 bases. The CDR3 extends over 16 amino acids. Trimming removed 1 base from V and 2 bases from J; junction bases left unmatched: 8. CDR1 is MGHRA, CDR2 YSYEKL, per germline. The DNA of the CDR3 is TGCGCCAGCAGCCAAGCCCCGGGTACAGGGGCCTACGAGCAGTACTTC. This sequence encodes CASSQAPGTGAYEQYF.

The V gene is TRBV5-1, the J gene TRBJ2-3; D is undetermined. In germline, CDR1 is SGHRS, CDR2 YFSETQ. The CDR3 runs 14 residues. V was cut by 1 base and J by 1 base, with 7 bases left in between. CDR3 residues: CASSLFSRTDTQYF. The DNA for the CDR3 is TGCGCCAGCAGCTTGTTTTCTCGCACAGATACGCAGTATTTT.

The chain carries TRBV27 and TRBJ2-7; D ambiguous. The ends were cut back, 0 bases at V and 2 bases at J, with 2 bases in the middle. This CDR3 has 12 amino acids. Germline CDR1 reads MNHEY; CDR2 reads SMNVEV (reference sequence). The CDR3: CASSLSTYEQYF. CDR3 nucleotides: TGTGCCAGCAGTTTATCGACCTACGAGCAGTACTTC.

This chain links TRBV4-3 with TRBJ2-1; tentative D call: TRBD2 (5 bases). Germline V lookup: CDR1 LGHNA, CDR2 YSLEER. Trimming took off 4 bases at V and 8 bases at J, with 15 bases between the two ends. The CDR3 has 14 amino acids. The DNA for the CDR3 is TGCGCCAGCAGCCCCGGACGGGCGAGGGATGAGCAGTTCTTC. This gives the protein CASSPGRARDEQFF.

The chain combines TRBV15 with TRBJ2-4, with D possibly matching TRBD2 (6 bases). V lost 5 bases to trimming and J lost 1 base, with 12 bases between them. The CDR3 extends over 15 amino acids. Germline V lookup: CDR1 LNHNV, CDR2 YYDKDF (reference sequence). The CDR3 DNA follows: TGTGCCACCAGCGGGAACCGGGGGGCCAAAAACATTCAGTACTTC. Residues: CATSGNRGAKNIQYF.

With regard to this clone: This sample also contains other DNA sequences that code for the same CDR3. V usage is TRBV11-3 and J usage is TRBJ1-1; TRBD1 matches 7 bases. Germline lookup yields CDR1 SGHNT and CDR2 YENEEA. The CDR3 is made up of 13 amino acids. The V segment lost 3 bases and the J segment 5 bases; nucleotides outside the gene matches: 3. The CDR3 coding sequence is TGTGCCAGCAGCTTGGGCAGGGGGACTGAAGCTTTCTTT. Its translation: CASSLGRGTEAFF.

J is TRBJ2-1 and V is TRBV19; possible D gene TRBD1, 6 bases. Deletions cut 1 base from V and 3 bases from J, with 13 bases between. The CDR3 loop spans 16 amino acids. Germline CDR1 LNHDA, CDR2 SQIVND (reference sequence). The DNA for the CDR3 is TGTGCCAGTAGTATAGCAAGTTACAGGGACTACAATGAGCAGTTCTTC. Protein product: CASSIASYRDYNEQFF.

The genes are TRBV5-6 and TRBJ2-7, with 9 bases identical to TRBD1. Looked up from germline, CDR1 is SGHDT and CDR2 is YYEEEE. This CDR3 spans 16 amino acids. The V segment lost 4 bases and the J segment 3 bases; nucleotides outside the gene matches: 11. The chain's CDR3 is CASSPAGKTGGYEQYF. CDR3 in DNA: TGTGCCAGCAGCCCTGCGGGGAAGACAGGGGGCTACGAGCAGTACTTC.

The V gene is TRBV27, the J gene TRBJ2-1; 9 bases agree with TRBD2. Germline CDR1 and CDR2: MNHEY and SMNVEV (reference sequence). The length of the CDR3 is 15 residues. The ends lost 1 base at V and 7 bases at J; junction bases unmatched: 5. In DNA, the CDR3 is TGTGCCAGCAGTTTATTAGCGGGGGAGGGGAATGAGCAGTTCTTC. Its translation: CASSLLAGEGNEQFF.

The genes are TRBV10-2 and TRBJ2-5; 12 bases map to TRBD2. Germline trimming cut 6 bases from V and 5 bases from J; bases unmatched to any gene: 10. This CDR3 comprises 16 residues. Germline V gene sequence: CDR1 WSHSY, CDR2 SAAADI. DNA of the CDR3: TGCGCCAGCAGACCGACTAGCGGGGGAATGCGGGAGACCCAGTACTTC. Its translation: CASRPTSGGMRETQYF.

Concerning this clone: The same CDR3 also results from other DNA sequences found in this sample. The V gene is TRBV6-5, the J gene TRBJ2-7, with TRBD1 identical over 7 bases. Unmatched junction bases numbered 3, after V lost 6 bases and J lost 1 base. Germline V gene lookup returns CDR1 MNHEY and CDR2 SVGAGI. The CDR3 covers 13 residues. CDR3 residues: CASSTGQSYEQYF. As DNA, the CDR3 is TGTGCCAGCAGCACGGGACAGTCCTACGAGCAGTACTTC.

The rearrangement uses TRBV2 and TRBJ2-1; D possibly matches TRBD1 or TRBD2 (6 bases each). Per germline, CDR1 SNHLY and CDR2 FYNNEI. V was clipped by 3 bases and J by 6 bases, with 15 bases between them. The CDR3 contains 15 residues. CDR3 DNA sequence: TGTGCCAGCAGTGACGCAGGGGTTAGCGGCAATGAGCAGTTCTTC. This codes for CASSDAGVSGNEQFF.